This TCR beta chain was identified in a study of T cell responses to AZD1222 COVID-19 vaccine. Study observations and caveats: Seropositive AZD1222 recipients at baseline numbered only six or seven. Sampling that yielded the repertoires occurred only after the peak T cell response. It should be noted that donors were predominantly white British and more often female, and clonal diversity was possibly underestimated.

Comments on this clone: As yet, its antigen is unknown.

Sequencing used immunoSEQ multiplex PCR; TCRdb keeps in-frame clones, though not all of them. The data contain about 100,000 clones, approximately 89% of them singletons. The sample in question was peripheral blood, obtained on day 0 of MenACWY control vaccination. This clonotype was sampled from an adult in good health.

As DNA, the CDR3 is TGTGCCAGCAGCCCTGGGGGTACCCAGTACTTC. Translated: CASSPGGTQYF. J is TRBJ2-5 and V is TRBV6-2 or TRBV6-3, with D perhaps matching TRBD1 or TRBD2 (5 bases each). The V end was cut by 6 bases, the J end by 8 bases, with 10 bases between. The CDR3 loop spans 11 amino acids. CDR1 and CDR2 from the germline V gene are MNHEY and SVGEGT.